This paragraph reports one T cell receptor beta chain. Its antigen remains unknown. This entry comes from a study of blood T cells in healthy people across ages. Regarding the study as a whole: Older individuals had lower TCR beta diversity per million T cells (the decline was roughly linear).

PCR was performed a second time for roughly 7 to 12 cycles using a sample-barcoded 5' primer and a J-beta primer mix. From the 5' RACE reads, TCRdb called clonotypes with MiXCR, one entry per CDR3 protein. Among hundreds of thousands of distinct CDR3 sequences listed, more than 50% were seen once. Sequencing was performed on blood. The origin of this receptor is a man aged 35-49 years in good health.

CDR3 in amino acids: CATKVGRHTTNEKLFF. CDR3 in DNA: TGTGCCACTAAGGTGGGCAGACACACAACTAATGAAAAACTGTTTTTT. This chain uses TRBV10-3 with TRBJ1-4; no definite D call. Germline CDR1 is ENHRY and CDR2 is SYGVKD. The CDR3 has 16 amino acids. V was trimmed by 10 bases and J by 0 bases, leaving 18 bases between them.